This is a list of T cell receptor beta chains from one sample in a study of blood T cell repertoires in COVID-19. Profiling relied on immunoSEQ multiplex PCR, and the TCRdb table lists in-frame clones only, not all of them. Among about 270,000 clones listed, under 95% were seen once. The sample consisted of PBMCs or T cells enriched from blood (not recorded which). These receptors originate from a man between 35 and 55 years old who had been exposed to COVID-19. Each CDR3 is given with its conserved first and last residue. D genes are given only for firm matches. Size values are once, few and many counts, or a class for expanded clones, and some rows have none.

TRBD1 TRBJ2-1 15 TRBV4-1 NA CASTKDRGNYNEQFF TGCGCCAGCACGAAGGACAGGGGGAACTACAATGAGCAGTTCTTC
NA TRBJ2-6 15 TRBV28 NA CASSFGSTGANVLTF TGTGCCAGCAGTTTCGGTAGTACTGGGGCCAACGTCCTGACTTTC
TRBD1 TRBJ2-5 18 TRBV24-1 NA CATSDPPGQGRGVRTQYF TGTGCCACCAGTGACCCTCCGGGACAGGGCAGGGGGGTGAGGACCCAGTACTTC
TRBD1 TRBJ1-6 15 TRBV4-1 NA CASSRQGARDSPLHF TGCGCCAGCAGCCGCCAGGGGGCGAGAGATTCACCCCTCCACTTT
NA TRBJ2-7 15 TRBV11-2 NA CASSLTGLLVQEQYF TGTGCCAGCAGCTTAACAGGCCTGCTAGTCCAGGAGCAGTACTTC
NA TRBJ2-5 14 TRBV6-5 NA CASSPSTVQETQYF TGTGCCAGCAGCCCAAGTACTGTACAAGAGACCCAGTACTTC
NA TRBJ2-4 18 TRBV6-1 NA CASSEQPPGQIAKNIQYF TGTGCCAGCAGTGAACAACCGCCGGGACAAATAGCCAAAAACATTCAGTACTTC
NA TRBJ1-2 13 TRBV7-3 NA CASSPDSRYGYTF TGTGCCAGCAGCCCCGACAGTCGCTATGGCTACACCTTC
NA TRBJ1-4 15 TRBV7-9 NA CASSPGGSPREKLFF TGTGCCAGCAGCCCCGGGGGGAGTCCGAGAGAAAAACTGTTTTTT
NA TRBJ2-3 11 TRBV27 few CASTSADTQYF TGTGCCAGCACTTCAGCAGATACGCAGTATTTT
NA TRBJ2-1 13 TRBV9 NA CASSVDSTDEQFF TGTGCCAGCAGCGTAGACAGTACAGATGAGCAGTTCTTC
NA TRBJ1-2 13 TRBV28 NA CASSWDTVYGYTF TGTGCCAGCAGTTGGGACACCGTCTATGGCTACACCTTC
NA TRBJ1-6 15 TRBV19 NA CASSIEGRSNSPLHF TGTGCCAGTAGTATAGAGGGCAGATCTAATTCACCCCTCCACTTT
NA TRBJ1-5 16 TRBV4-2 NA CASSQVTRGTNQPQHF TGTGCCAGCAGCCAAGTTACTCGCGGAACCAATCAGCCCCAGCATTTT
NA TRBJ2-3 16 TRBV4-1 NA CASRRETTYSTDTQYF TGCGCCAGCAGGAGGGAGACAACCTATAGCACAGATACGCAGTATTTT
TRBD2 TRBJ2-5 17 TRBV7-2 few CASSLALSSGYQETQYF TGTGCCAGCAGCTTAGCGCTTTCTAGCGGATACCAAGAGACCCAGTACTTC
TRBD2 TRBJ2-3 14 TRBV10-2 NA CASLEAGKTDTQYF TGCGCCAGCCTGGAAGCGGGAAAGACAGATACGCAGTATTTT
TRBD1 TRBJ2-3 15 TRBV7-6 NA CASSRGQGATDTQYF TGTGCCAGCAGCCGCGGACAGGGGGCCACAGATACGCAGTATTTT
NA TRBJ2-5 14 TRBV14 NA CASSQVGIQETQYF TGTGCCAGCAGCCAAGTCGGGATCCAAGAGACCCAGTACTTC
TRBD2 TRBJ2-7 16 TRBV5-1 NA CASSLVTSGSYYEQYF TGCGCCAGCAGCTTGGTTACTAGCGGGAGTTATTACGAGCAGTACTTC
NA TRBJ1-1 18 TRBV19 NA CASSIFAPTGLGTTEAFF TGTGCCAGTAGTATTTTCGCCCCAACAGGGCTAGGGACCACTGAAGCTTTCTTT
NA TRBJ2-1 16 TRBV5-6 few CASSPWAYRIFNEQFF TGTGCCAGCAGCCCATGGGCCTACAGGATCTTCAATGAGCAGTTCTTC
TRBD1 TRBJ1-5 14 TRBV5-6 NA CASSRQGLNQPQHF TGTGCCAGCAGCCGACAGGGGCTCAATCAGCCCCAGCATTTT
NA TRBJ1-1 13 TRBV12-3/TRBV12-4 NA CASNWGYSAEAFF TGTGCCAGCAATTGGGGCTATTCTGCTGAAGCTTTCTTT
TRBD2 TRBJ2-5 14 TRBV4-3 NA CASSPGGSRETQYF TGCGCCAGCAGCCCCGGGGGGAGTAGAGAGACCCAGTACTTC
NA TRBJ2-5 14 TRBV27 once CASSLRGIEETQYF TGTGCCAGCAGTTTAAGGGGGATTGAGGAGACCCAGTACTTC
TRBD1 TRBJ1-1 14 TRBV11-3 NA CASSLGTGNTEAFF TGTGCCAGCAGCTTGGGGACAGGTAACACTGAAGCTTTCTTT
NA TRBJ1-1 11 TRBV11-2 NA CASSLGTEAFF TGTGCCAGCAGCTTAGGGACAGAAGCTTTCTTT
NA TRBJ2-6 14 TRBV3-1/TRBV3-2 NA CASSQVGQRTVLTF TGTGCCAGCAGCCAAGTTGGACAGCGAACTGTCCTGACTTTC
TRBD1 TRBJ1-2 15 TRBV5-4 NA CASSLGSQGARGYTF TGTGCCAGCAGCTTAGGTTCACAGGGGGCGCGAGGCTACACCTTC
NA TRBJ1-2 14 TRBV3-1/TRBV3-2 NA CASSQPMTDYGYTF TGTGCCAGCAGCCAGCCCATGACAGACTATGGCTACACCTTC
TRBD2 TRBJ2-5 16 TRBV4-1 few CASSQVASGGWETQYF TGCGCCAGCAGCCAAGTGGCTAGCGGGGGATGGGAGACCCAGTACTTC
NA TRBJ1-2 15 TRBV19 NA CASTIQAYANYGYTF TGTGCCAGTACCATTCAGGCGTACGCTAACTATGGCTACACCTTC
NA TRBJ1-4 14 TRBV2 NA CASTGRDWFEKLFF TGTGCCAGCACCGGGAGGGATTGGTTTGAAAAACTGTTTTTT
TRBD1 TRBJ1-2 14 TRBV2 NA CASSEIRTGDGYTF TGTGCCAGCAGTGAAATTCGGACAGGGGATGGCTACACCTTC
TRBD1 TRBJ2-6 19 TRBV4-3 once CASSQEVDRELSGANVLTF TGCGCCAGCAGCCAAGAGGTGGACAGGGAGCTCTCTGGGGCCAACGTCCTGACTTTC
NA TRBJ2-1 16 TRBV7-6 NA CASSLVTSSLINEQFF TGTGCCAGCAGCTTAGTAACGTCTAGTCTGATCAATGAGCAGTTCTTC
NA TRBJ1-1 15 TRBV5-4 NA CASSSDRDMNTEAFF TGTGCCAGCAGCTCGGATCGGGATATGAACACTGAAGCTTTCTTT
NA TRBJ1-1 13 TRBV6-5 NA CASRHRKNTEAFF TGTGCCAGCAGACACAGGAAAAACACTGAAGCTTTCTTT
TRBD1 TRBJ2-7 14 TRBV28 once CASSSPGQGNEQYF TGTGCCAGCAGTTCACCGGGACAGGGAAACGAGCAGTACTTC
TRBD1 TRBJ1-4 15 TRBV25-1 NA CASSSGQGAGEKLFF TGTGCCAGCAGCTCCGGACAGGGGGCGGGTGAAAAACTGTTTTTT
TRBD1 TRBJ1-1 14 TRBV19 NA CASSMGTGPTEAFF TGTGCCAGTAGTATGGGGACAGGGCCCACTGAAGCTTTCTTT
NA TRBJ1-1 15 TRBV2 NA CASSEAEGVNTEAFF TGTGCCAGCAGTGAAGCGGAAGGGGTAAACACTGAAGCTTTCTTT
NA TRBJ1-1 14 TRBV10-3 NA CAISGGLRNTEAFF TGTGCCATCAGTGGGGGACTGAGGAACACTGAAGCTTTCTTT
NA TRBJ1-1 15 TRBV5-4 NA CASSLEGLRGTEAFF TGTGCCAGCAGCTTGGAGGGGCTTCGTGGCACTGAAGCTTTCTTT
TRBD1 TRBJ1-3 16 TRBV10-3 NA CASLGGQAFSGNTIYF TGTGCCAGTCTTGGGGGACAGGCTTTCTCTGGAAACACCATATATTTT
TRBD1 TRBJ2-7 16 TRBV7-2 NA CASSSWGQGNSYEQYF TGTGCCAGCAGCTCGTGGGGACAGGGGAACTCCTACGAGCAGTACTTC
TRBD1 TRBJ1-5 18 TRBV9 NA CASSATPRQGYSNQPQHF TGTGCCAGCAGCGCAACACCAAGACAGGGGTATAGCAATCAGCCCCAGCATTTT
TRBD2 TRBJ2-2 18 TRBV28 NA CASSTLLPRTRYTGELFF TGTGCCAGCAGTACGCTTTTACCAAGGACTAGATACACCGGGGAGCTGTTTTTT
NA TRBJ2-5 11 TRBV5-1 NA CASSLAETQYF TGCGCCAGCAGCTTGGCGGAGACCCAGTACTTC
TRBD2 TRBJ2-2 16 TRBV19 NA CASSIRSSGTDGELFF TGTGCCAGTAGTATCAGGTCTAGCGGGACAGACGGGGAGCTGTTTTTT
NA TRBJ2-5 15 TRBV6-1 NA CASSELGGYRETQYF TGTGCCAGCAGTGAGTTAGGGGGATATCGAGAGACCCAGTACTTC
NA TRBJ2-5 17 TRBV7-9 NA CASSSKEGFLERETQYF TGTGCCAGCAGCTCAAAAGAGGGATTCTTGGAGAGGGAGACCCAGTACTTC
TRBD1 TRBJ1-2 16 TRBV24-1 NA CATSDTSGQGNYGYTF TGTGCCACCAGTGACACCTCCGGACAGGGGAACTATGGCTACACCTTC